The rows below give T cell receptor beta chains drawn from one sample of a study of T cells after yellow fever vaccination. From the 5' RACE reads, TCRdb called clonotypes with MiXCR, one entry per CDR3 protein. The sample includes 90,000 to 150,000 distinct CDR3 sequences, about 7.8% of them seen just once. The sequencing here drew on CD4+ T cells sorted from PBMCs, taken more than 35 days after the first yellow fever vaccination. Receptors originate from a man younger than 35 who received the YFV17D yellow fever vaccine. The CDR3 runs from the conserved cysteine through the conserved F or W. A D gene is named only where the DNA matches it firmly. Not all rows give a size; the values are once, few, many and, for expanded clones, a class.

>14|.|many|TRBJ1-4|TRBV4-3
TGCGCCAGCAGCCAAGATGGTTTGGCCCGACGACTGTTTTTT
CASSQDGLARRLFF
>14|.|many|TRBJ1-1|TRBV6-5
TGTGCCAGCAGTTACCGTCGGCCAGGTACTGAAGCTTTCTTT
CASSYRRPGTEAFF
>15|.|.|TRBJ1-4|TRBV27
TGTGCCAGCAGTCTCCAGACCGAGGGTTCGCGAAAACTGTTTTTT
CASSLQTEGSRKLFF
>17|.|many|TRBJ1-5|TRBV4-1
TGCGCCAGCAGCCTACAAGGATCTAACAGGGACAATCAGCCCCAGCATTTT
CASSLQGSNRDNQPQHF
>19|.|many|TRBJ1-4|TRBV4-3
TGCGCCAGCAGCCATCCCAGGAAGGGAGGTTTTAGGGGGGACGAAAAACTGTTTTTT
CASSHPRKGGFRGDEKLFF
>16|.|few|TRBJ1-1|TRBV11-2
TGTGCCAGCAGCCTCGTCGGAGCAGATCCAAACACTGAAGCTTTCTTT
CASSLVGADPNTEAFF
>14|.|many|TRBJ1-1|TRBV7-9
TGTGCCAGCAGCTTTCAACAGGTAAACACTGAAGCTTTCTTT
CASSFQQVNTEAFF
>13|.|few|TRBJ1-2|TRBV9
TGTGCCAGCAGCGAGTCCTTGATTCAAGGCTACACCTTC
CASSESLIQGYTF
>11|.|many|TRBJ1-2|TRBV29-1
TGCAGCGCAAGGACACTGTATGGCTACACCTTC
CSARTLYGYTF
>15|.|many|TRBJ1-2|TRBV7-2
TGTGCCAGCAGCTTAGATGCGGGATTCGGCTATGGCTACACCTTC
CASSLDAGFGYGYTF